Listed below are T cell receptor beta chains from one sample, sequenced in a study of T-cell memory formation after mild COVID-19. TCRdb re-derived calls from the 5' RACE reads in MiXCR, one entry per CDR3 protein. The sample contains approximately 300,000 distinct CDR3 sequences, around 8% of which appear only once. Specimen: PBMCs or a T cell subset sorted from them (not recorded which). The receptors were gathered from a man aged 18 to 30 who had mild COVID-19 (a few samples of this study predate the infection). Cell type and time point are not known. The CDR3 runs from the conserved cysteine through the conserved F or W. D genes are given only for firm matches. Expanded clones are given a class, and other clones once, few, many or no size at all.

j_call: TRBJ2-5
clone_size: few
v_call: TRBV7-9
d_call: NA
cdr3_length: 16
cdr3_aa: CASSLSTGDWPGTQYF
cdr3_nt: TGTGCCAGCAGCTTAAGCACGGGAGACTGGCCAGGGACCCAGTACTTC

j_call: TRBJ2-5
clone_size: few
v_call: TRBV6-5
d_call: TRBD1
cdr3_length: 15
cdr3_aa: CASSYLDRGRETQYF
cdr3_nt: TGTGCCAGCAGTTACTTGGACAGGGGTCGGGAGACCCAGTACTTC

j_call: TRBJ2-3
clone_size: few
v_call: TRBV6-1
d_call: NA
cdr3_length: 12
cdr3_aa: CASSEFTGTQYF
cdr3_nt: TGTGCCAGCAGTGAATTCACAGGGACGCAGTATTTT

j_call: TRBJ2-7
clone_size: NA
v_call: TRBV12-3/TRBV12-4
d_call: TRBD1
cdr3_length: 15
cdr3_aa: CASSTWTGLTYEQYF
cdr3_nt: TGTGCCAGCAGTACCTGGACAGGGTTAACCTACGAGCAGTACTTC

j_call: TRBJ1-2
clone_size: NA
v_call: TRBV7-9
d_call: NA
cdr3_length: 15
cdr3_aa: CASSLPIPGQGSYTF
cdr3_nt: TGTGCCAGCAGCTTACCAATCCCGGGGCAGGGGAGCTACACCTTC

j_call: TRBJ2-7
clone_size: few
v_call: TRBV7-3
d_call: NA
cdr3_length: 15
cdr3_aa: CASSLTPGRAYEQYF
cdr3_nt: TGTGCCAGCAGTCTTACCCCAGGCCGAGCCTACGAGCAGTACTTC

j_call: TRBJ2-3
clone_size: NA
v_call: TRBV6-5
d_call: TRBD2
cdr3_length: 17
cdr3_aa: CASSYSAGGHDTDTQYF
cdr3_nt: TGTGCCAGCAGTTACAGCGCGGGGGGGCATGACACAGATACGCAGTATTTT

j_call: TRBJ1-4
clone_size: few
v_call: TRBV7-2
d_call: NA
cdr3_length: 13
cdr3_aa: CASSRSRNEKLFF
cdr3_nt: TGTGCCAGCAGCCGTAGTAGAAATGAAAAACTGTTTTTT

j_call: TRBJ1-1
clone_size: NA
v_call: TRBV7-9
d_call: NA
cdr3_length: 13
cdr3_aa: CASSFPPGSEAFF
cdr3_nt: TGTGCCAGCAGCTTTCCCCCGGGGTCTGAAGCTTTCTTT

j_call: TRBJ2-3
clone_size: few
v_call: TRBV4-3
d_call: NA
cdr3_length: 14
cdr3_aa: CASSQEPSRDTQYF
cdr3_nt: TGCGCCAGCAGCCAAGAACCGAGCAGGGATACGCAGTATTTT

j_call: TRBJ2-5
clone_size: many
v_call: TRBV12-3/TRBV12-4
d_call: TRBD1
cdr3_length: 14
cdr3_aa: CASRSRDREETQYF
cdr3_nt: TGTGCCAGCAGGAGCCGGGACAGAGAAGAGACCCAGTACTTC

j_call: TRBJ1-1
clone_size: NA
v_call: TRBV13
d_call: NA
cdr3_length: 14
cdr3_aa: CASSPGRKNTEAFF
cdr3_nt: TGTGCCAGCAGCCCGGGACGGAAGAACACTGAAGCTTTCTTT

j_call: TRBJ2-1
clone_size: NA
v_call: TRBV20-1
d_call: TRBD1
cdr3_length: 17
cdr3_aa: CSARERQGVHSYNEQFF
cdr3_nt: TGCAGTGCTAGAGAAAGACAGGGGGTACACTCCTACAATGAGCAGTTCTTC

j_call: TRBJ2-5
clone_size: many
v_call: TRBV5-1
d_call: NA
cdr3_length: 14
cdr3_aa: CASQPEGAWETQYF
cdr3_nt: TGCGCCTCGCAACCGGAGGGTGCTTGGGAGACCCAGTACTTC

j_call: TRBJ2-5
clone_size: many
v_call: TRBV5-1
d_call: NA
cdr3_length: 14
cdr3_aa: CASSLEQGRETQYF
cdr3_nt: TGCGCCAGCAGCTTGGAGCAGGGAAGGGAGACCCAGTACTTC

j_call: TRBJ1-5
clone_size: many
v_call: TRBV20-1
d_call: NA
cdr3_length: 13
cdr3_aa: CSAHEGPGGPQHF
cdr3_nt: TGCAGTGCCCATGAGGGGCCCGGAGGGCCCCAGCATTTT

j_call: TRBJ2-1
clone_size: many
v_call: TRBV5-1
d_call: NA
cdr3_length: 18
cdr3_aa: CASSSRGGAGTSYNEQFF
cdr3_nt: TGCGCCAGCAGCTCCAGAGGGGGGGCCGGCACATCCTACAATGAGCAGTTCTTC

j_call: TRBJ2-1
clone_size: many
v_call: TRBV20-1
d_call: TRBD1
cdr3_length: 13
cdr3_aa: CSASGTGGTEQFF
cdr3_nt: TGCAGTGCTAGTGGGACAGGGGGCACTGAGCAGTTCTTC

j_call: TRBJ1-4
clone_size: few
v_call: TRBV7-2
d_call: NA
cdr3_length: 14
cdr3_aa: CASSHARGNEKLFF
cdr3_nt: TGTGCCAGCAGTCACGCTCGGGGGAATGAAAAACTGTTTTTT

j_call: TRBJ2-5
clone_size: few
v_call: TRBV12-3/TRBV12-4
d_call: TRBD1
cdr3_length: 16
cdr3_aa: CASSSGTGGYSETQYF
cdr3_nt: TGTGCCAGCAGTTCCGGGACAGGCGGATATTCGGAGACCCAGTACTTC

j_call: TRBJ2-3
clone_size: few
v_call: TRBV12-5
d_call: TRBD2
cdr3_length: 16
cdr3_aa: CASGLLGLVRIDTQYF
cdr3_nt: TGTGCTAGTGGTTTGTTGGGACTAGTACGAATAGATACGCAGTATTTT

j_call: TRBJ2-1
clone_size: NA
v_call: TRBV20-1
d_call: NA
cdr3_length: 13
cdr3_aa: CSARGDHYNEQFF
cdr3_nt: TGCAGTGCTCGCGGGGACCACTACAATGAGCAGTTCTTC

j_call: TRBJ2-7
clone_size: many
v_call: TRBV28
d_call: NA
cdr3_length: 14
cdr3_aa: CASSLYTGLYEQYF
cdr3_nt: TGTGCCAGCAGTTTATACACAGGGCTCTACGAGCAGTACTTC

j_call: TRBJ2-1
clone_size: NA
v_call: TRBV6-5
d_call: NA
cdr3_length: 16
cdr3_aa: CASSYSLGRPTNEQFF
cdr3_nt: TGTGCCAGCAGTTACTCGTTGGGACGACCTACAAATGAGCAGTTCTTC

j_call: TRBJ2-1
clone_size: many
v_call: TRBV5-5
d_call: TRBD1
cdr3_length: 14
cdr3_aa: CASRRDRSYNEQFF
cdr3_nt: TGTGCCAGCAGACGGGACAGGTCTTACAATGAGCAGTTCTTC

j_call: TRBJ2-3
clone_size: NA
v_call: TRBV20-1
d_call: TRBD1
cdr3_length: 13
cdr3_aa: CSAPGQGADTQYF
cdr3_nt: TGCAGTGCTCCCGGACAGGGCGCAGATACGCAGTATTTT

j_call: TRBJ2-2
clone_size: few
v_call: TRBV6-5
d_call: NA
cdr3_length: 15
cdr3_aa: CASSYSKANLGELFF
cdr3_nt: TGTGCCAGCAGTTACTCGAAGGCCAACTTGGGGGAGCTGTTTTTT

j_call: TRBJ2-1
clone_size: NA
v_call: TRBV7-6
d_call: TRBD2
cdr3_length: 12
cdr3_aa: CASSFSGGGQFF
cdr3_nt: TGTGCCAGCAGTTTTAGCGGGGGCGGGCAGTTCTTC

j_call: TRBJ2-1
clone_size: NA
v_call: TRBV9
d_call: NA
cdr3_length: 15
cdr3_aa: CASSVDGRGYNEQFF
cdr3_nt: TGTGCCAGCAGCGTAGATGGGCGGGGTTACAATGAGCAGTTCTTC

j_call: TRBJ2-5
clone_size: NA
v_call: TRBV5-4
d_call: NA
cdr3_length: 14
cdr3_aa: CASSLMGGRETQYF
cdr3_nt: TGTGCCAGCAGCTTGATGGGGGGAAGGGAGACCCAGTACTTC

j_call: TRBJ2-2
clone_size: few
v_call: TRBV12-3/TRBV12-4
d_call: NA
cdr3_length: 13
cdr3_aa: CASITPNTGELFF
cdr3_nt: TGTGCCAGCATAACCCCGAACACCGGGGAGCTGTTTTTT

j_call: TRBJ1-1
clone_size: NA
v_call: TRBV6-2/TRBV6-3
d_call: NA
cdr3_length: 14
cdr3_aa: CASRDHSFAAEAFF
cdr3_nt: TGTGCCAGCAGGGACCACTCATTCGCCGCTGAAGCTTTCTTT

j_call: TRBJ2-1
clone_size: few
v_call: TRBV7-8
d_call: NA
cdr3_length: 12
cdr3_aa: CASASSYNEQFF
cdr3_nt: TGTGCCAGCGCCAGCTCCTACAATGAGCAGTTCTTC

j_call: TRBJ1-6
clone_size: few
v_call: TRBV7-2
d_call: TRBD1
cdr3_length: 16
cdr3_aa: CASRRTGVSYNSPLHF
cdr3_nt: TGTGCCAGCAGGCGGACAGGGGTCTCCTATAATTCACCCCTCCACTTT

j_call: TRBJ2-4
clone_size: NA
v_call: TRBV5-1
d_call: TRBD2
cdr3_length: 13
cdr3_aa: CASSLVGLAGGQF
cdr3_nt: TGCGCCAGCAGCTTGGTGGGACTAGCGGGGGGCCAATTC

j_call: TRBJ2-5
clone_size: many
v_call: TRBV5-1
d_call: NA
cdr3_length: 13
cdr3_aa: CASSPGATETQYF
cdr3_nt: TGCGCCAGCAGTCCCGGGGCGACGGAGACCCAGTACTTC

j_call: TRBJ1-2
clone_size: NA
v_call: TRBV6-5
d_call: NA
cdr3_length: 15
cdr3_aa: CASSRRAVGDPGYTF
cdr3_nt: TGTGCCAGCAGTCGCCGAGCGGTGGGGGACCCTGGCTACACCTTC

j_call: TRBJ2-1
clone_size: once
v_call: TRBV24-1
d_call: TRBD1
cdr3_length: 16
cdr3_aa: CATSDSGQGAGNEQFF
cdr3_nt: TGTGCCACCAGTGATTCGGGACAGGGGGCGGGGAATGAGCAGTTCTTC

j_call: TRBJ1-5
clone_size: few
v_call: TRBV11-2
d_call: NA
cdr3_length: 17
cdr3_aa: CATQDIRTFYSNQPQHF
cdr3_nt: TGTGCCACTCAAGACATCCGAACCTTCTATAGCAATCAGCCCCAGCATTTT

j_call: TRBJ2-5
clone_size: few
v_call: TRBV4-2
d_call: NA
cdr3_length: 14
cdr3_aa: CASSLEEREETQYF
cdr3_nt: TGTGCCAGCAGCCTCGAAGAGAGGGAAGAGACCCAGTACTTC

j_call: TRBJ2-5
clone_size: NA
v_call: TRBV9
d_call: TRBD2
cdr3_length: 15
cdr3_aa: CASSVASGYQETQYF
cdr3_nt: TGTGCCAGCAGCGTAGCTAGCGGGTACCAAGAGACCCAGTACTTC

j_call: TRBJ2-3
clone_size: few
v_call: TRBV7-8
d_call: TRBD2
cdr3_length: 14
cdr3_aa: CASSFGGFTDTQYF
cdr3_nt: TGTGCCAGCAGCTTCGGGGGGTTTACAGATACGCAGTATTTT

j_call: TRBJ2-2
clone_size: NA
v_call: TRBV4-3
d_call: NA
cdr3_length: 14
cdr3_aa: CASSPQRTTGELFF
cdr3_nt: TGCGCCAGCAGCCCCCAACGCACAACCGGGGAGCTGTTTTTT

j_call: TRBJ2-1
clone_size: NA
v_call: TRBV7-2
d_call: TRBD2
cdr3_length: 16
cdr3_aa: CASSLAPTSGVSEQFF
cdr3_nt: TGTGCCAGCAGCTTAGCGCCGACTAGCGGGGTTAGTGAGCAGTTCTTC

j_call: TRBJ2-1
clone_size: few
v_call: TRBV2
d_call: NA
cdr3_length: 13
cdr3_aa: CASSEREKNEQFF
cdr3_nt: TGTGCCAGCAGTGAGAGGGAAAAGAATGAGCAGTTCTTC

j_call: TRBJ1-2
clone_size: few
v_call: TRBV4-3
d_call: NA
cdr3_length: 14
cdr3_aa: CASSQVPGQYGYTF
cdr3_nt: TGCGCCAGCAGCCAAGTACCCGGACAGTATGGCTACACCTTC

j_call: TRBJ2-3
clone_size: many
v_call: TRBV5-1
d_call: TRBD1
cdr3_length: 16
cdr3_aa: CASSPTGTGVGDTQYF
cdr3_nt: TGCGCCAGCAGCCCGACTGGGACAGGGGTGGGAGATACGCAGTATTTT

j_call: TRBJ2-7
clone_size: NA
v_call: TRBV5-1
d_call: NA
cdr3_length: 14
cdr3_aa: CASSLDDSDYEQYF
cdr3_nt: TGCGCCAGCAGCTTGGACGACTCTGACTACGAGCAGTACTTC

j_call: TRBJ2-5
clone_size: few
v_call: TRBV5-1
d_call: TRBD2
cdr3_length: 13
cdr3_aa: CASSGLVEETQYF
cdr3_nt: TGCGCCAGCAGCGGACTAGTAGAAGAGACCCAGTACTTC

j_call: TRBJ1-4
clone_size: NA
v_call: TRBV12-3/TRBV12-4
d_call: NA
cdr3_length: 14
cdr3_aa: CASSTGRAGGKLFF
cdr3_nt: TGTGCCAGCAGTACCGGGCGGGCAGGAGGAAAACTGTTTTTT

j_call: TRBJ2-7
clone_size: NA
v_call: TRBV28
d_call: TRBD1
cdr3_length: 15
cdr3_aa: CASSLPGQGIYEQYF
cdr3_nt: TGTGCCAGCAGTTTGCCCGGACAGGGGATCTACGAGCAGTACTTC

j_call: TRBJ2-6
clone_size: NA
v_call: TRBV7-9
d_call: NA
cdr3_length: 14
cdr3_aa: CASSSNSGANVLTF
cdr3_nt: TGTGCCAGCAGCTCCAACTCTGGGGCCAACGTCCTGACTTTC

j_call: TRBJ2-1
clone_size: NA
v_call: TRBV7-3
d_call: TRBD2
cdr3_length: 13
cdr3_aa: CASSSSGDNEQFF
cdr3_nt: TGTGCCAGCAGCTCGAGCGGGGACAATGAGCAGTTCTTC

j_call: TRBJ2-7
clone_size: medium-sized
v_call: TRBV10-3
d_call: NA
cdr3_length: 15
cdr3_aa: CAISDPGLPNYEQYF
cdr3_nt: TGTGCCATCAGTGACCCGGGACTTCCTAACTACGAGCAGTACTTC

j_call: TRBJ2-7
clone_size: NA
v_call: TRBV2
d_call: NA
cdr3_length: 13
cdr3_aa: CASKGFLLYEQYF
cdr3_nt: TGTGCCAGCAAGGGGTTTCTTTTATACGAGCAGTACTTC

j_call: TRBJ1-1
clone_size: few
v_call: TRBV7-6
d_call: TRBD1
cdr3_length: 17
cdr3_aa: CASSSQGAYLMNTEAFF
cdr3_nt: TGTGCCAGCAGCTCACAGGGGGCCTATTTGATGAACACTGAAGCTTTCTTT

j_call: TRBJ2-3
clone_size: few
v_call: TRBV6-1
d_call: TRBD2
cdr3_length: 16
cdr3_aa: CASVKGSGADTDTQYF
cdr3_nt: TGTGCCAGCGTTAAGGGTAGCGGGGCCGACACAGATACGCAGTATTTT

j_call: TRBJ2-1
clone_size: NA
v_call: TRBV28
d_call: NA
cdr3_length: 14
cdr3_aa: CASSPSRVYNEQFF
cdr3_nt: TGTGCCAGCAGCCCTTCGCGAGTATACAATGAGCAGTTCTTC